This TCR beta chain originates from a study of shared clonotypes between healthy human individuals. The repertoire was sequenced with immunoSEQ multiplex PCR; TCRdb's copy has only in-frame clones and lacks some. The sample contains some 2 million clones, roughly 94% of which appear only once. The CDR3 is 14 amino acids. Germline CDR1 is LNHDA and CDR2 is SQIVND (reference sequence). V trimming: 6 bases; J trimming: 2 bases; junction bases outside the gene matches: 4. The V and J genes are TRBV19 and TRBJ2-1; 7 positions agree with TRBD2. The sample taken for sequencing was naive CD4+ T cells sorted from blood. Regarding subset: CD45RA+ positively selected. The source of this sequence is a man younger than 30 in good health. The CDR3 bases are TGTGCCAGTAGCCCGGGGGGAACCTACAATGAGCAGTTCTTC. This translates into CASSPGGTYNEQFF.